The clone carrying this TCR beta chain was seen a handful of times. No antigen is known for it. The data stem from a study of CD8 T cells in ankylosing spondylitis. Quantitative 5'-RACE with molecular barcodes generated TCR beta libraries. TCRdb re-derived calls from the 5' RACE reads in MiXCR, one entry per CDR3 protein. The profile shows about 390,000 distinct CDR3 sequences, about a fifth of them singletons. Study-level results: What appeared characteristic of ankylosing spondylitis blood was a TCR beta motif of under 10 highly homologous variants. Previous work reported some of these motif variants in the synovial fluid and blood of reactive arthritis.

CDR3 size: 17 residues. Germline V gene lookup returns CDR1 MNHEY and CDR2 SVGAGI. The germline V and J ends were trimmed by 1 base and 0 bases, with 13 bases remaining between them. This receptor was taken from a male donor with ankylosing spondylitis. The source material was blood, either unsorted or a sorted T cell fraction (not recorded which). The V call is TRBV6-5, the J call TRBJ1-3, with D possibly matching TRBD1 (6 bases). CDR3 sequence reads: CASSYLSGAASGNTIYF. The CDR3 DNA is TGTGCCAGCAGTTACTTATCGGGGGCCGCCTCTGGAAACACCATATATTTT.